This TCR beta chain emerged from a study of OX40 agonist ivuxolimab in advanced cancers. Here immunoSEQ multiplex PCR was the method, and the copy in TCRdb shows in-frame clones only, minus some. The top ten clones hold around 15% of a sample with some 60,000 clones, roughly nine tenths of them seen once. A note on this clone: Its antigen is not known.

Study-wide results and limits: The expanded peripheral T cells' antigen specificity was not determined. With doses of 0.1-3.0 mg/kg, partial responders showed among the lowest clonal expansion.

V shed 2 bases and J 4 bases; nucleotides not matched to a gene: 3. The germline CDR1 and CDR2 sequences are SGHTA and FQGNSA. CDR3 length: 15 residues. Blood was sampled at baseline, cycle 4 day 1, and cycle 7 day 1. Material: CD4+ or CD8+ T cells sorted from blood, obtained in a trial of the OX40 agonist ivuxolimab. The origin of this receptor is an adult with an advanced solid tumor such as melanoma, head and neck, liver or kidney cancer. The gene calls are TRBV7-2 and TRBJ2-5; 11 bases are shared with TRBD1. CDR3 loop: CASSLYGTGGETQYF. The CDR3 region has the DNA TGTGCCAGCAGCTTATATGGGACAGGGGGAGAGACCCAGTACTTC.